The 21 T cell receptor beta chains below were found in one sample sequenced in a study of regulatory T cells in long-lasting Graves disease. For TCR beta, libraries came from iRepertoire HTBI primers and Arm-PCR of CDR3 regions. TCRdb itself ran the multiplex PCR reads through MiXCR, one entry per CDR3 protein. The sample shows 500,000 or so distinct CDR3 sequences, 14% of them seen only once. Time point in this sample: newly diagnosed GD, antithyroid drugs for less than 3 months. The TCR library was prepared using RNA isolated from PBMCs. Separately, the same data were catalogued under a study of T cells in Graves' hyperthyroidism and ophthalmopathy.

The sample consisted of peripheral blood mononuclear cells (PBMCs), taken at new diagnosis, from a patient treated with antithyroid drugs. The receptors here all came from a woman in her forties or fifties with Graves disease.

Here the CDR3 reads CATRLQGFYYNEQFF. The CDR3, as DNA: TGTGCCACCAGATTACAGGGGTTCTACTACAATGAGCAGTTCTTC. The chain links TRBV24-1 to TRBJ2-1; 7 nucleotides align to TRBD1. Germline V lookup: CDR1 KGHDR, CDR2 SFDVKD. The V gene end was trimmed by 7 bases and the J gene end by 3 bases; junction bases not matched to a gene: 8. This CDR3 is 15 amino acids long.

V and J are TRBV10-3 and TRBJ2-5; D possibly matches TRBD1 or TRBD2 (5 bases each). The V and J ends lost 0 bases and 5 bases respectively, with 10 bases between them. The germline V gene encodes CDR1 ENHRY and CDR2 SYGVKD. This CDR3 contains 14 residues. CDR3 in DNA: TGTGCCATCAGTGAGTCTCTAGGGGAGGAGACCCAGTACTTC. Translated: CAISESLGEETQYF.

In this sample, this clonotype turned up many times. The chain has TRBV10-3 and TRBJ2-1, with a weak D call TRBD2 (6 bases). The CDR3 is 15 residues long. Between the trimmed V and J ends, which lost 6 bases and 0 bases, there was a span of 12 bases. Germline CDR1 is ENHRY and CDR2 is SYGVKD. The CDR3 reads CAISGGLHSYNEQFF. In DNA, the CDR3 is TGTGCCATCAGCGGGGGACTTCACTCCTACAATGAGCAGTTCTTC.

This clonotype was seen ten or more times. The chain joins TRBV5-1 to TRBJ1-1; D perhaps matches TRBD1 (5 bases). With 5 bases removed from V and 7 bases from J, the gap between germline ends came to 12 bases. Looked up from germline, CDR1 is SGHRS and CDR2 is YFSETQ. The CDR3 length is 12 residues. For the CDR3, the DNA is TGCGCCAGCAGTCCCCAGGGAGATGAAGCTTTCTTT. Translating gives CASSPQGDEAFF.

The V gene is TRBV29-1, the J gene TRBJ2-7; possible D gene TRBD1, 5 bases. Germline V gene sequence: CDR1 SQVTM, CDR2 ANQGSEA. With 1 base removed from V and 5 bases from J, the gap between germline ends came to 15 bases. The CDR3 covers 14 residues. CDR3 coding DNA: TGCAGCGTTGAAGTTGGGCAGGGAAGCCACGAGCAGTACTTC. It is translated as CSVEVGQGSHEQYF.

On this clonotype itself: A clone one base away is much larger, so this may be a read error. V is TRBV5-5 and J is TRBJ2-1, with D possibly being TRBD1 or TRBD2 (6 bases each). Between the trimmed V and J ends, which lost 2 bases and 4 bases, there was a span of 16 bases. The V gene's germline CDR1 is SGHKS and CDR2 YYEKEE (reference sequence). The CDR3 extends over 16 amino acids. CDR3 bases: TGTGCCAGCAGCTTAGGGGGGACTGGCGGGTACAATGAGCAGTTCTTC. It yields the protein CASSLGGTGGYNEQFF.

A few counts support this clonotype. CDR3 protein: CASSRGLAGDVYTQYF. The CDR3 DNA reads as TGTGCCAGCAGCCGGGGACTAGCGGGAGATGTATATACGCAGTATTTT. The rearrangement uses TRBV7-9 and TRBJ2-3; 14 bases are shared with TRBD2. This CDR3 has 16 amino acids. Looked up from germline, CDR1 is SEHNR and CDR2 is FQNEAQ (reference sequence). V was pared by 5 bases and J by 7 bases, with 8 bases of the junction left unmatched.

There are many counts of this clonotype. The V call is TRBV5-1, the J call TRBJ2-1; a possible D gene is TRBD2 (6 bases). Germline CDR1 reads SGHRS; CDR2 reads YFSETQ. V gave up 0 bases and J gave up 1 base, with 11 bases separating them. CDR3 length: 16 residues. The CDR3 DNA is TGCGCCAGCAGCTTGGATGGACTAAGATCCTACAATGAGCAGTTCTTC. Translating gives CASSLDGLRSYNEQFF.

The V call is TRBV6-2 or TRBV6-3, the J call TRBJ2-3, with 7 bases that match TRBD1. J was trimmed by 4 bases and V by 6 bases; bases with no gene match: 10. The length of the CDR3 is 15 residues. Germline-derived CDR1 and CDR2 are MNHEY and SVGEGT. CDR3 amino acids: CASRSGTASADTQYF. Here the CDR3 DNA reads TGTGCCAGCAGATCTGGGACAGCCTCCGCAGATACGCAGTATTTT.

This clonotype was picked up many times. The chain employs TRBV28 and TRBJ1-5, with 7 bases aligning to TRBD1. The CDR3 consists of 14 residues. V trimming: 6 bases; J trimming: 5 bases; junction bases outside the gene matches: 7. CDR1 MDHEN and CDR2 SYDVKM come from the germline V gene. The chain's CDR3 is CASSSDRADQPQHF. DNA of the CDR3: TGTGCCAGCAGCTCTGACAGGGCGGATCAGCCCCAGCATTTT.

This chain uses TRBV19 with TRBJ1-2; tentative D call: TRBD1 (6 bases). CDR1 LNHDA and CDR2 SQIVND come from the germline V gene (reference sequence). Trimming removed 7 bases from V and 3 bases from J, with 18 bases in between. The CDR3 is 15 amino acids. DNA of the CDR3: TGTGCCAGTACAATTACAGGGTTACGATACTATGGCTACACCTTC. Its protein is CASTITGLRYYGYTF.

This clonotype came up a few times. The chain employs TRBV7-9 and TRBJ2-2, with TRBD2 matching 8 bases. Germline CDR1 is SEHNR and CDR2 is FQNEAQ (reference sequence). V lost 6 bases and J lost 4; bases outside the gene matches: 4. The CDR3 is 14 amino acids. The CDR3 loop is CASSAGGATGELFF. The CDR3, as DNA: TGTGCCAGCAGTGCCGGGGGGGCCACCGGGGAGCTGTTTTTT.

Many counts were recorded for this clonotype. The chain joins TRBV28 to TRBJ2-7; 8 bases agree with TRBD1. The CDR3 has 12 residues. Trimming took 6 bases from V and 4 from J; bases not matched to a gene: 2. The germline V gene encodes CDR1 MDHEN and CDR2 SYDVKM. The CDR3 DNA is TGTGCCAGCAGGGACAGGGATTACGAGCAGTACTTC. It specifies CASRDRDYEQYF.

This clonotype was recorded at least ten times. The chain is built from TRBV3-1 and TRBJ1-2; 8 positions agree with TRBD1. The V and J ends lost 5 bases and 8 bases, in that order; junction bases with no gene match: 7. Germline V gene data show CDR1 as LGHDT and CDR2 as YNNKEL (reference sequence). This CDR3 spans 13 amino acids. CDR3 coding DNA: TGTGCCAGCAGCTCAGGGGGCGCGGGGGGCTACACCTTC. It yields the protein CASSSGGAGGYTF. The full variable domain, completed using reference TRBV3-1 and TRBJ1-2, is DTAVSQTPKYLVTQMGNDKSIKCEQNLGHDTMYWYKQDSKKFLKIMFSYNNKELIINETVPNRFSPKSPDKAHLNLHINSLELGDSAVYFCASSSGGAGGYTFGSGTRLTVV.

This clonotype was seen ten or more times. V is TRBV2 and J is TRBJ1-2; possible D gene TRBD1, 5 bases. Germline loops: CDR1 SNHLY, CDR2 FYNNEI. Trimming shortened V by 5 bases and J by 4 bases, and 11 bases separated the two germline ends. The length of the CDR3 is 13 residues. The DNA of the CDR3 is TGTGCCAGCAGTCGGGACGAGACCTATGGCTACACCTTC. Its translation: CASSRDETYGYTF. Together with reference TRBV2 and TRBJ1-2, the CDR3 gives the full variable domain: EPEVTQTPSHQVTQMGQEVILRCVPISNHLYFYWYRQILGQKVEFLVSFYNNEISEKSEIFDDQFSVERPDGSNFTLKIRSTKLEDSAMYFCASSRDETYGYTFGSGTRLTVV.

Many counts were recorded for this clonotype. The J gene is TRBJ1-1, the V gene TRBV28, with TRBD1 as a possible D gene (6 bases). The germline V and J ends were trimmed by 2 bases and 2 bases, with 12 bases remaining between them. The CDR3 totals 15 residues. Per germline, CDR1 MDHEN and CDR2 SYDVKM. The CDR3 protein is CASSLGTYINTEAFF. The CDR3 nucleotides are TGTGCCAGCAGTTTAGGGACATACATCAACACTGAAGCTTTCTTT.

This clonotype was counted at least ten times. The chain couples TRBV3-1 to TRBJ1-1; D remains ambiguous. The CDR3 length is 13 residues. V gave up 2 bases and J gave up 6 bases, with 10 bases separating them. Germline CDR1 and CDR2: LGHDT and YNNKEL (reference sequence). The CDR3 loop reads CASSQRVTAEAFF. The DNA for the CDR3 is TGTGCCAGCAGCCAAAGAGTAACCGCTGAAGCTTTCTTT. Based on the CDR3 plus reference TRBV3-1 and TRBJ1-1, the full variable domain is DTAVSQTPKYLVTQMGNDKSIKCEQNLGHDTMYWYKQDSKKFLKIMFSYNNKELIINETVPNRFSPKSPDKAHLNLHINSLELGDSAVYFCASSQRVTAEAFFGQGTRLTVV.

This clonotype was seen at least ten times. The V and J genes are TRBV11-2 and TRBJ1-1; unclear D gene. Between the trimmed V and J ends, which lost 1 base and 11 bases, there was a span of 11 bases. Germline CDR1 and CDR2: SGHAT and FQNNGV. CDR3 length: 12 amino acids. The CDR3 DNA follows: TGTGCCAGCAGCTTAGCCCCCATGGGGGCTTTCTTT. This codes for CASSLAPMGAFF.

In this sample, this clonotype turned up many times. The chain employs TRBV6-5 and TRBJ1-6; possible D gene TRBD1, 5 bases. This CDR3 has 15 amino acids. The germline V gene encodes CDR1 MNHEY and CDR2 SVGAGI. The V and J ends lost 2 bases and 7 bases respectively, with 12 bases between them. In DNA, the CDR3 is TGTGCCAGCAGTTACGGGACGCTGGGGAATTCACCCCTCCACTTT. The encoded protein is CASSYGTLGNSPLHF.

This clonotype was counted between two and nine times. The chain recombines TRBV11-1 with TRBJ2-1; perhaps D is TRBD1 or TRBD2 (5 bases each). V was trimmed by 1 base and J by 3 bases, leaving 10 bases between them. There are 15 residues in the CDR3. Germline CDR1 is SGHAT and CDR2 is FQDESV (reference sequence). The CDR3 DNA follows: TGTGCCAGCAGCTTAGGGGGACCAGTCTACAATGAGCAGTTCTTC. Residues: CASSLGGPVYNEQFF.

This clonotype has only a few counts. The rearrangement links TRBV13 to TRBJ1-2, with 7 positions matching TRBD1. The CDR3 covers 20 residues. Germline V gene data show CDR1 as PRHDT and CDR2 as FYEKMQ (reference sequence). V was pared by 4 bases and J by 4 bases, with 24 bases of the junction left unmatched. This chain's CDR3 is CASSSRFRGQSTSAGYGYTF. For the CDR3, the DNA is TGTGCCAGCAGCTCCAGATTCAGGGGACAGAGTACTTCCGCAGGCTATGGCTACACCTTC.